A single T cell receptor beta chain is shown here with its context. The target antigen is unknown. V lost 0 bases and J lost 0; bases outside the gene matches: 11. The CDR3 is made up of 20 amino acids. Germline values: CDR1 MNHEY, CDR2 SVGEGT. The data stem from a study of response to subunit inactivated influenza vaccine. Notes on the study in general: The authors offered the suggestion that each seasonal influenza vaccination recruits few new T cells.

TCRdb fed the RT-PCR reads into MiXCR, producing one record per CDR3 protein. The sample carries more than 200,000 distinct CDR3 sequences, 12% recorded once. The rearrangement uses TRBV6-2 or TRBV6-3 and TRBJ2-1, with TRBD2 matching over 10 bases. The sample here was non-naive T cells sorted from PBMCs, taken 14 to 15 days before vaccination. The clonotype originates from a man in his fifties or sixties who received an inactivated influenza vaccine. CDR3 residues: CASSYSMSLAGASSYNEQFF. CDR3 bases: TGTGCCAGCAGTTACTCGATGAGTCTAGCGGGAGCCAGCTCCTACAATGAGCAGTTCTTC.